The 27 T cell receptor beta chains below all came from one sample that was sequenced in a study of OX40 agonist ivuxolimab in advanced cancers. TCRdb keeps only in-frame clones here, not all; method: immunoSEQ multiplex PCR. The table shows 75,000 to 80,000 clones, with around four fifths occurring only once. This sample comprised CD4+ or CD8+ T cells sorted from blood, obtained in a trial of the OX40 agonist ivuxolimab. These receptors came from an adult with an advanced solid tumor such as melanoma, head and neck, liver or kidney cancer.

The chain uses TRBV2 and TRBJ2-2; 9 bases agree with TRBD1. Per the germline V gene, CDR1 is SNHLY and CDR2 is FYNNEI. This CDR3 has 14 residues. J was trimmed by 5 bases and V by 6 bases; bases with no gene match: 4. CDR3 sequence (DNA): TGTGCCAGCAGACAGGGGGCGAGTACCGGGGAGCTGTTTTTT. Protein: CASRQGASTGELFF.

This rearrangement joins TRBV15 to TRBJ1-4; the D gene is possibly TRBD1 (5 bases). Germline CDR1 and CDR2: LNHNV and YYDKDF (reference sequence). The CDR3 sequence is 15 residues long. V was shortened by 1 base and J by 5 bases, with 11 bases between the two germline ends. The CDR3 is CATSRALGVNEKLFF. The CDR3 DNA sequence: TGTGCCACCAGCAGAGCCCTGGGGGTAAATGAAAAACTGTTTTTT.

The chain combines TRBV30 with TRBJ2-3; the D is unclear. CDR1 is GTSNPN, CDR2 SVGIG, per germline (reference sequence). The length of the CDR3 is 9 residues. CDR3 sequence: CAETDTQYF. The DNA of the CDR3 is TGTGCGGAAACCGATACGCAGTATTTT.

The genes are TRBV29-1 and TRBJ1-5; 9 bases line up with TRBD1. V trimming: 6 bases; J trimming: 5 bases; junction bases outside the gene matches: 5. Germline loops: CDR1 SQVTM, CDR2 ANQGSEA. This CDR3 region has 13 residues. This CDR3 reads CSVVTGGDQPQHF. DNA for the CDR3: TGCAGCGTCGTTACAGGGGGCGATCAGCCCCAGCATTTT. Full variable domain (remainder filled in from reference TRBV29-1 and TRBJ1-5): SAVISQKPSRDICQRGTSLTIQCQVDSQVTMMFWYRQQPGQSLTLIATANQGSEATYESGFVIDKFPISRPNLTFSTLTVSNMSPEDSSIYLCSVVTGGDQPQHFGDGTRLSIL.

The J gene is TRBJ2-7, the V gene TRBV6-5; 7 positions match TRBD1. CDR1 is MNHEY, CDR2 SVGAGI, per germline. The trim removed 4 bases at V and 3 bases at J, leaving 12 bases unmatched. This CDR3 region has 16 residues. CDR3 sequence reads: CASSSSAGTAYYEQYF. DNA for the CDR3: TGTGCCAGCAGTTCCTCGGCCGGGACAGCGTACTACGAGCAGTACTTC.

The rearrangement joins TRBV7-2 to TRBJ2-6, with D maybe TRBD1 (5 bases). The V end lost 0 bases, the J end lost 0 bases, and 9 bases lay between the germline ends. The germline V gene has CDR1 SGHTA and CDR2 FQGNSA. The CDR3 extends over 17 amino acids. CDR3 DNA sequence: TGTGCCAGCAGCTTAGCCTTTAGGGGCTCTGGGGCCAACGTCCTGACTTTC. Translation: CASSLAFRGSGANVLTF.

The sample holds one count of this clone. This sequence joins TRBV5-5 and TRBJ2-7, with 7 bases fitting TRBD1. V lost 4 bases to trimming and J lost 3 bases; unmatched junction nucleotides: 4. Germline V gene lookup returns CDR1 SGHKS and CDR2 YYEKEE (reference sequence). The CDR3 is 13 residues long. CDR3 nucleotides: TGTGCCAGCAGCCGGACAGGTAGCTACGAGCAGTACTTC. Amino acid sequence: CASSRTGSYEQYF.

V is TRBV7-2 and J is TRBJ2-3; perhaps D is TRBD1 or TRBD2 (5 bases each). The CDR3 sequence is 15 residues long. Germline-derived CDR1 and CDR2 are SGHTA and FQGNSA. Trimming cost V 1 base and J 2 bases, with 10 bases left between them. CDR3 coding DNA: TGTGCCAGCAGCTTAGGAGGGACGGACACAGATACGCAGTATTTT. It is translated as CASSLGGTDTDTQYF.

Only one count was recorded for this clone. The chain recombines TRBV9 with TRBJ2-3; D may be TRBD1 or TRBD2 (5 bases each). V lost 0 bases, J lost 6 bases, and 5 bases lay in between. CDR1 and CDR2 (germline): SGDLS, YYNGEE. This CDR3 spans 12 amino acids. CDR3 coding DNA: TGTGCCAGCAGCGTAGGGGGGGATACGCAGTATTTT. Its translation: CASSVGGDTQYF.

The V call is TRBV7-2, the J call TRBJ1-4, with D perhaps matching TRBD1 (6 bases). The ends were cut back, 4 bases at V and 7 bases at J, with 19 bases in the middle. The CDR3 is made up of 16 amino acids. Looked up from germline, CDR1 is SGHTA and CDR2 is FQGNSA. The CDR3: CASSSGHGGGFEKLFF. In DNA, the CDR3 is TGTGCCAGCAGCTCAGGGCATGGGGGCGGGTTTGAAAAACTGTTTTTT.

The chain links TRBV6-1 to TRBJ2-1, with D possibly TRBD1 on 6 matching bases. CDR3 size: 15 residues. Trimming took 0 bases from V and 2 from J, leaving 8 bases between them. CDR1 MNHNS and CDR2 SASEGT come from the germline V gene. The CDR3: CASSEAAGAYNEQFF. The CDR3, as DNA: TGTGCCAGCAGTGAAGCGGCAGGGGCCTACAATGAGCAGTTCTTC.

CDR3 amino acids: CASSRRAPDSYEQYF. The CDR3 nucleotides read TGTGCCAGCTCCAGGCGGGCGCCCGACTCCTACGAGCAGTACTTC. The V gene is TRBV11-2, the J gene TRBJ2-7, with D perhaps matching TRBD2 (5 bases). V lost 8 bases and J 0 bases, leaving 17 bases between the germline ends. Germline CDR1 is SGHAT and CDR2 is FQNNGV. The CDR3 sequence is 15 residues long. Together with reference TRBV11-2 and TRBJ2-7, the CDR3 gives the full variable domain: EAGVAQSPRYKIIEKRQSVAFWCNPISGHATLYWYQQILGQGPKLLIQFQNNGVVDDSQLPKDRFSAERLKGVDSTLKIQPAKLEDSAVYLCASSRRAPDSYEQYFGPGTRLTVT.

The chain joins TRBV5-1 to TRBJ1-5, with unresolved D. The V end lost 0 bases, the J end lost 3 bases, and 4 bases lay between the germline ends. Germline-derived CDR1 and CDR2 are SGHRS and YFSETQ. This CDR3 has 13 amino acids. CDR3 in amino acids: CASSLGANQPQHF. Here the CDR3 DNA reads TGCGCCAGCAGCTTGGGTGCCAATCAGCCCCAGCATTTT.

The rearrangement links TRBV14 to TRBJ1-1, with D tentatively TRBD1 (6 bases). The CDR3 covers 14 residues. Germline CDR1 SGHDN, CDR2 FVKESK. Between the trimmed V and J ends, which lost 2 bases and 5 bases, there was a span of 12 bases. For the CDR3, the DNA is TGTGCCAGCAGCCAAATGGGGGCCAGAACTGAAGCTTTCTTT. Its translation: CASSQMGARTEAFF.

This clone was detected only once. V is TRBV5-5 and J is TRBJ2-3, with TRBD2 identical over 10 bases. Germline V gene data show CDR1 as SGHKS and CDR2 as YYEKEE (reference sequence). Trimming at V came to 6 bases and at J to 4 bases, leaving 5 bases not matched to a gene. This CDR3 has 14 amino acids. CDR3 DNA: TGTGCCAGCAAACTAGCGGGACCGGCAGATACGCAGTATTTT. Amino acid sequence: CASKLAGPADTQYF.

The CDR3 loop is CASSLQSTYEQYF. In nucleotides, the CDR3 is TGTGCCAGCAGCTTGCAGTCTACATACGAGCAGTACTTC. The rearrangement uses TRBV7-9 and TRBJ2-5; unclear D gene. Judging by the DNA end, TRBJ2-7 fits better; the J call may be wrong. This CDR3 region has 13 residues. The germline CDR1 and CDR2 sequences are SEHNR and FQNEAQ (reference sequence).

This chain joins TRBV18 and TRBJ1-2; possible D gene TRBD1, 5 bases. The ends were cut back, 5 bases at V and 3 bases at J, with 10 bases in the middle. The CDR3 runs 13 residues. Germline lookup yields CDR1 KGHSH and CDR2 LQKENI. The CDR3 region is CASSGDGDYGYTF. CDR3 nucleotides: TGTGCCAGCTCAGGGGACGGAGACTATGGCTACACCTTC.

This clone is labeled as medium-sized. The CDR3 is CASSDGTSGYNEQFF. CDR3 in DNA: TGTGCCAGCAGTGACGGGACTAGCGGGTACAATGAGCAGTTCTTC. V and J are TRBV6-4 and TRBJ2-1; 12 nucleotides agree with TRBD2. The CDR3 runs to 15 residues. CDR1 and CDR2 from the germline V gene are MRHNA and SNTAGT. V lost 2 bases, J lost 4 bases, and 0 bases stayed unmatched.

The chain joins TRBV5-4 to TRBJ2-5, with 11 bases lining up with TRBD2. V shed 4 bases, J shed 5 bases, and the junction held 1 base outside the gene matches. The CDR3 sequence is 13 residues long. Per germline, CDR1 SGHNT and CDR2 YYREEE (reference sequence). Here the CDR3 DNA reads TGTGCCAGCAGCCCTAGCGGGGGGGAGACCCAGTACTTC. It specifies CASSPSGGETQYF.

This clone came up a few times. V usage is TRBV28 and J usage is TRBJ2-7; D ambiguous. From germline, CDR1 is MDHEN and CDR2 SYDVKM. Deletions cut 7 bases from V and 2 bases from J, with 12 bases between. This CDR3 has 13 residues. In DNA form, the CDR3 reads TGTGCCAGCAAACGAGGCGGAACCTACGAGCAGTACTTC. It specifies CASKRGGTYEQYF.

This chain uses TRBV19 with TRBJ1-5; 8 bases map to TRBD1. The CDR3 consists of 14 residues. Germline loops: CDR1 LNHDA, CDR2 SQIVND (reference sequence). The junction had 5 bases not matched to a gene; V was cut back by 4 bases and J by 6 bases. DNA for the CDR3: TGTGCCAGTAGTAGCTCAGGGGGCGGTCAGCCCCAGCATTTT. Translating gives CASSSSGGGQPQHF.

The chain employs TRBV28 and TRBJ1-4, with D perhaps matching TRBD1 (5 bases). V lost 4 bases and J lost 9, with 21 bases in between. The CDR3 covers 16 residues. In germline, CDR1 is MDHEN, CDR2 SYDVKM. CDR3 sequence: CASSSFSGQSFQKLFF. CDR3 DNA: TGTGCCAGCAGTTCATTTTCAGGGCAATCATTCCAAAAACTGTTTTTT.

The chain carries TRBV10-2 and TRBJ2-2; 11 bases fit TRBD2. The germline gives CDR1 WSHSY, CDR2 SAAADI. V shed 8 bases and J 3 bases; nucleotides not matched to a gene: 5. The CDR3 is 15 amino acids. CDR3 sequence: CASGIAGGYTGELFF. The CDR3 nucleotides are TGCGCCAGCGGGATAGCGGGAGGGTACACCGGGGAGCTGTTTTTT.

The V gene is TRBV15, the J gene TRBJ1-5; D might be TRBD1 (5 bases). Per germline, CDR1 LNHNV and CDR2 YYDKDF (reference sequence). Trimming cost V 5 bases and J 4 bases, with 9 bases left between them. The length of the CDR3 is 13 residues. DNA of the CDR3: TGTGCCACCAGCGGGCAGGGAAATCAGCCCCAGCATTTT. It codes for CATSGQGNQPQHF.

This chain joins TRBV6-1 and TRBJ2-3, with 8 bases identical to TRBD2. This CDR3 spans 15 amino acids. J was trimmed by 5 bases and V by 2 bases; bases with no gene match: 6. The germline V gene encodes CDR1 MNHNS and CDR2 SASEGT. This CDR3 is CASSEISGDVDTQYF. CDR3 nucleotide sequence: TGTGCCAGCAGTGAAATTAGCGGGGATGTAGATACGCAGTATTTT.

The chain joins TRBV5-5 to TRBJ1-6; D is unclear. Trimming took off 0 bases at V and 5 bases at J, with 9 bases between the two ends. CDR3 length: 15 amino acids. Germline assignment: CDR1 SGHKS and CDR2 YYEKEE (reference sequence). The CDR3 reads CASSLEYTDNSPLHF. In DNA, the CDR3 is TGTGCCAGCAGCTTGGAGTACACTGATAATTCACCCCTCCACTTT.

V gene TRBV10-3 combines with J gene TRBJ2-2; a possible D gene is TRBD1 (6 bases). The germline V gene encodes CDR1 ENHRY and CDR2 SYGVKD. The CDR3 is 16 residues long. V was pared by 4 bases and J by 2 bases, with 14 bases between. CDR3 nucleotide sequence: TGTGCCATCAGTGCAAAGGTCAGGGGTAACACCGGGGAGCTGTTTTTT. This codes for CAISAKVRGNTGELFF.